These 32 T cell receptor beta chains were all obtained from the same sample, sequenced in a study of blood T cell repertoires in COVID-19. Sequencing was performed with immunoSEQ multiplex PCR; in TCRdb, only in-frame clones are kept and a portion is missing. The data contain some 200,000 clones, approximately 85% of them seen just once; the ten biggest clones take up 7.5% to 9.5%. The source material was peripheral blood. The receptors derive from a woman aged 55-70 years with acute or convalescent COVID-19.

The rearrangement uses TRBV19 and TRBJ2-3, with a weak D call TRBD1 (5 bases). V dropped 4 bases and J dropped 5 bases, with 19 bases sitting between them. CDR1 and CDR2 (germline): LNHDA, SQIVND (reference sequence). This CDR3 is 16 amino acids long. The chain's CDR3 is CASSTVHTLGRDTQYF. CDR3 nucleotide sequence: TGTGCCAGTAGTACCGTTCATACTTTGGGGCGAGATACGCAGTATTTT. Supplemented by reference TRBV19 and TRBJ2-3, the full variable domain reads DGGITQSPKYLFRKEGQNVTLSCEQNLNHDAMYWYRQDPGQGLRLIYYSQIVNDFQKGDIAEGYSVSREKKESFPLTVTSAQKNPTAFYLCASSTVHTLGRDTQYFGPGTRLTVL.

The V gene is TRBV15, the J gene TRBJ2-5, with 7 bases fitting TRBD1. The junction had 10 bases not matched to a gene; V was cut back by 5 bases and J by 4 bases. CDR1 LNHNV and CDR2 YYDKDF come from the germline V gene (reference sequence). The CDR3 covers 15 residues. CDR3 nucleotides: TGTGCCACCAGCCTCTTACAGGGGAAGGGAGAGACCCAGTACTTC. It is translated as CATSLLQGKGETQYF.

The rearrangement links TRBV9 to TRBJ2-1; TRBD2 is a possible D gene (6 bases). Per the germline V gene, CDR1 is SGDLS and CDR2 is YYNGEE. The CDR3 totals 15 residues. Trimming removed 7 bases at V and 9 bases at J, with 23 bases between. CDR3 protein: CASGLLGPPGGEQFF. As DNA, the CDR3 is TGTGCCAGCGGCCTTTTGGGGCCTCCCGGGGGTGAGCAGTTCTTC. The complete variable domain, with remaining parts taken from reference TRBV9 and TRBJ2-1, reads DSGVTQTPKHLITATGQRVTLRCSPRSGDLSVYWYQQSLDQGLQFLIQYYNGEERAKGNILERFSAQQFPDLHSELNLSSLELGDSALYFCASGLLGPPGGEQFFGPGTRLTVL.

The genes are TRBV11-3 and TRBJ1-1, with D possibly being TRBD1 (5 bases). The ends were cut back, 8 bases at V and 3 bases at J, with 13 bases in the middle. Germline V lookup: CDR1 SGHNT, CDR2 YENEEA. This CDR3 is 13 amino acids long. The CDR3 region is CASQGLLDTEAFF. CDR3 coding DNA: TGTGCCAGCCAGGGCCTTCTGGACACTGAAGCTTTCTTT.

The genes are TRBV29-1 and TRBJ1-2; TRBD1 matches at 7 bases. CDR1 is SQVTM and CDR2 is ANQGSEA in the germline V gene. This CDR3 is built from 14 residues. Losses at the gene ends were 4 bases for V and 4 bases for J; bases not matched to a gene: 9. Here the CDR3 reads CSVADRTGPYGYTF. The DNA for the CDR3 is TGCAGCGTTGCCGACCGGACAGGCCCCTATGGCTACACCTTC.

The chain couples TRBV6-5 to TRBJ1-2, with 7 positions matching TRBD1. V shed 6 bases, J shed 6 bases, and the junction held 7 bases outside the gene matches. From germline, CDR1 is MNHEY and CDR2 SVGAGI. The CDR3 extends over 13 amino acids. The CDR3 reads CASSATGFDGYTF. The CDR3 DNA is TGTGCCAGCAGCGCGACAGGGTTCGATGGCTACACCTTC.

The rearrangement links TRBV6-5 to TRBJ2-3, with 7 bases matching TRBD2. Trimming at V came to 2 bases and at J to 9 bases, leaving 2 bases not matched to a gene. The germline gives CDR1 MNHEY, CDR2 SVGAGI. The CDR3 has 12 residues. CDR3 amino acids: CASSYQAGTQYF. CDR3 bases: TGTGCCAGCAGTTACCAAGCGGGGACGCAGTATTTT.

The V and J genes are TRBV30 and TRBJ1-1; perhaps TRBD1 as D (6 bases). The CDR3 extends over 14 amino acids. V shed 5 bases and J shed 4 bases, with 17 bases lying between them. Germline V gives CDR1 GTSNPN, CDR2 SVGIG (reference sequence). Written as DNA, the CDR3 is TGTGCCTGGGGCAGACAGGCAGGAGGCACTGAAGCTTTCTTT. This codes for CAWGRQAGGTEAFF.

The sample holds one count of this clone. This sequence joins TRBV12-3 or TRBV12-4 and TRBJ2-3; D not certain. The ends were cut back, 4 bases at V and 1 base at J, with 6 bases in the middle. This CDR3 is built from 13 residues. The CDR3 DNA is TGTGCCAGCAGTTCCCGGGGCACAGATACGCAGTATTTT. This translates into CASSSRGTDTQYF.

The rearrangement links TRBV19 to TRBJ2-2, with a tentative D call TRBD2 (5 bases). The germline V and J ends were trimmed by 5 bases and 6 bases, with 10 bases remaining between them. Germline-derived CDR1 and CDR2 are LNHDA and SQIVND (reference sequence). The length of the CDR3 is 13 residues. CDR3 sequence reads: CASSFQLAGELFF. The CDR3 nucleotides read TGTGCCAGTAGTTTCCAACTAGCCGGGGAGCTGTTTTTT.

The chain uses TRBV5-4 and TRBJ2-1; D might be TRBD2 (7 bases). The V end lost 0 bases, the J end lost 2 bases, and 15 bases lay between the germline ends. The CDR3 runs to 17 residues. Germline lookup yields CDR1 SGHNT and CDR2 YYREEE (reference sequence). CDR3 nucleotides: TGTGCCAGCAGCTTGGGGGGGGCTAGCGGTCCCTACAATGAGCAGTTCTTC. This codes for CASSLGGASGPYNEQFF.

In this sample, this clone turned up once. The chain couples TRBV11-3 to TRBJ2-2; D perhaps matches TRBD1 (6 bases). The CDR3 is made up of 14 amino acids. Trimming left V 3 bases short and J 6 bases short, with 11 bases between. Germline V gene lookup returns CDR1 SGHNT and CDR2 YENEEA. CDR3 nucleotides: TGTGCCAGCAGCTTTCAAACAGGGCCCGGGGAGCTGTTTTTT. Protein sequence: CASSFQTGPGELFF.

The chain carries TRBV27 and TRBJ1-6; no definite D call. Trimming removed 6 bases at V and 4 bases at J, with 10 bases between. In germline, CDR1 is MNHEY, CDR2 SMNVEV (reference sequence). The CDR3 is 14 amino acids. The CDR3 DNA follows: TGTGCCAGCAGACCTACCCCTTATAATTCACCCCTCCACTTT. Its protein is CASRPTPYNSPLHF.

V is TRBV3-1 (or the pseudogene TRBV3-2) and J is TRBJ2-1; 12 nucleotides agree with TRBD2. CDR3 size: 17 residues. Germline V lookup: CDR1 LGHDT, CDR2 YNNKEL (reference sequence). V lost 1 base and J lost 4; bases outside the gene matches: 5. DNA of the CDR3: TGTGCCAGCAGCCAAGGGACTAGCGGGATCAGTTACAATGAGCAGTTCTTC. This sequence encodes CASSQGTSGISYNEQFF.

The chain links TRBV2 to TRBJ2-1, with D tentatively TRBD2 (5 bases). The V end lost 11 bases, the J end lost 9 bases, and 20 bases lay between the germline ends. Germline V gene sequence: CDR1 SNHLY, CDR2 FYNNEI. The CDR3 runs to 13 residues. The CDR3 coding sequence is TGTGCCGGGTCGCCGGACTCCCTCGGTGAGCAGTTCTTC. It translates to CAGSPDSLGEQFF. The entire variable domain, with the rest obtained from reference TRBV2 and TRBJ2-1, is as follows: EPEVTQTPSHQVTQMGQEVILRCVPISNHLYFYWYRQILGQKVEFLVSFYNNEISEKSEIFDDQFSVERPDGSNFTLKIRSTKLEDSAMYFCAGSPDSLGEQFFGPGTRLTVL.

This clone was recorded a few times. The chain carries TRBV15 and TRBJ1-3; D is undetermined. This CDR3 has 14 amino acids. V dropped 5 bases and J dropped 2 bases, with 10 bases sitting between them. Germline V gene lookup returns CDR1 LNHNV and CDR2 YYDKDF (reference sequence). In DNA form, the CDR3 reads TGTGCCACCAGCCTTGGCGGCACTGGAAACACCATATATTTT. Translating gives CATSLGGTGNTIYF. The full variable domain, in which reference TRBV15 and TRBJ1-3 provide the parts outside the CDR3, is DAMVIQNPRYQVTQFGKPVTLSCSQTLNHNVMYWYQQKSSQAPKLLFHYYDKDFNNEADTPDNFQSRRPNTSFCFLDIRSPGLGDTAMYLCATSLGGTGNTIYFGEGSWLTVV.

The genes are TRBV7-9 and TRBJ1-2; 7 bases agree with TRBD1. This CDR3 is built from 14 residues. J lost 5 bases, V lost 0 bases, and 3 bases had no gene match. Germline V gives CDR1 SEHNR, CDR2 FQNEAQ (reference sequence). This CDR3 reads CASSLAGGPYGYTF. CDR3 bases: TGTGCCAGCAGCTTAGCAGGGGGCCCTTATGGCTACACCTTC.

This chain joins TRBV5-1 and TRBJ2-5, with D possibly TRBD2 on 6 matching bases. The CDR3 runs to 14 residues. The germline CDR1 and CDR2 sequences are SGHRS and YFSETQ. Deletions cut 4 bases from V and 4 bases from J, with 14 bases between. CDR3 sequence reads: CASSQRVGGETQYF. Here the CDR3 DNA reads TGCGCCAGCAGCCAGCGGGTAGGAGGAGAGACCCAGTACTTC.

This chain connects TRBV5-1 to TRBJ2-1, with D possibly TRBD2 on 6 matching bases. V was pared by 5 bases and J by 4 bases, with 19 bases between. The germline V gene has CDR1 SGHRS and CDR2 YFSETQ. CDR3 size: 16 residues. CDR3 region: CASSRFYFGGYNEQFF. CDR3 nucleotides: TGCGCCAGCAGTCGGTTCTATTTTGGGGGGTACAATGAGCAGTTCTTC.

This chain uses TRBV12-5 with TRBJ2-1, with TRBD1 matching 12 bases. Germline V gene sequence: CDR1 LGHNT, CDR2 FRNRAP. The length of the CDR3 is 15 residues. V was clipped by 4 bases and J by 7 bases; unmatched bases: 5. The CDR3 is CASGWGQGAGNEQFF. CDR3 nucleotide sequence: TGTGCTAGTGGTTGGGGACAGGGGGCTGGTAATGAGCAGTTCTTC. The variable domain in full, with the rest retrieved from reference TRBV12-5 and TRBJ2-1, is DARVTQTPRHKVTEMGQEVTMRCQPILGHNTVFWYRQTMMQGLELLAYFRNRAPLDDSGMPKDRFSAEMPDATLATLKIQPSEPRDSAVYFCASGWGQGAGNEQFFGPGTRLTVL.

This chain joins TRBV7-3 and TRBJ2-1; TRBD2 agrees at 9 bases. J was trimmed by 0 bases and V by 5 bases; bases with no gene match: 11. The CDR3 is made up of 18 amino acids. Germline CDR1 SGHTA, CDR2 FQGTGA. The CDR3 DNA reads as TGTGCCAGCAGCCTTCTCCGACTAGCGGACGCCTCCTACAATGAGCAGTTCTTC. It encodes CASSLLRLADASYNEQFF.

This chain links TRBV6-5 with TRBJ2-7; 8 bases agree with TRBD2. Trimming removed 9 bases from V and 2 bases from J; junction bases left unmatched: 9. This CDR3 region has 14 residues. Per germline, CDR1 MNHEY and CDR2 SVGAGI. CDR3: CASTPELAAYEQYV. The CDR3 DNA reads TGTGCCAGTACCCCGGAACTAGCGGCCTACGAGCAGTACGTC.

The J gene is TRBJ1-1, the V gene TRBV30; D unresolved. CDR1 GTSNPN and CDR2 SVGIG come from the germline V gene (reference sequence). The germline V and J ends were trimmed by 0 bases and 1 base, with 9 bases remaining between them. This CDR3 region has 14 residues. The CDR3 bases are TGTGCCTGGAGTGTGAGCGGGTGGAACACTGAAGCTTTCTTT. Its translation: CAWSVSGWNTEAFF.

V and J are TRBV6-5 and TRBJ2-1; D gene unclear. With 5 bases removed from V and 8 bases from J, the gap between germline ends came to 7 bases. The germline CDR1 and CDR2 sequences are MNHEY and SVGAGI. There are 11 residues in the CDR3. In DNA form, the CDR3 reads TGTGCCAGCAGTCCACTGGATGAGCAGTTCTTC. Encoded protein: CASSPLDEQFF.

V is TRBV11-3 and J is TRBJ2-7; 9 bases fit TRBD1. The V and J ends lost 2 bases and 4 bases, in that order; junction bases with no gene match: 3. The CDR3 runs 14 residues. The germline V gene has CDR1 SGHNT and CDR2 YENEEA. CDR3 residues: CASSLTGGGYEQYV. Here the CDR3 DNA reads TGTGCCAGCAGCTTAACAGGGGGCGGATACGAGCAGTACGTC.

This chain connects TRBV7-3 to TRBJ1-1, with D perhaps matching TRBD1 (5 bases). The CDR3 length is 13 residues. Germline lookup yields CDR1 SGHTA and CDR2 FQGTGA. Trimming left V 5 bases short and J 3 bases short, with 10 bases between. Written as DNA, the CDR3 is TGTGCCAGCAGCCGGGACTTGGACACTGAAGCTTTCTTT. Translation: CASSRDLDTEAFF.

The chain is built from TRBV5-5 and TRBJ1-2; perhaps TRBD1 as D (5 bases). Germline CDR1 SGHKS, CDR2 YYEKEE (reference sequence). The CDR3 loop spans 13 amino acids. Trimming left V 6 bases short and J 7 bases short, with 16 bases between. Here the CDR3 DNA reads TGTGCCAGCACCCCGGCGGGGCCGACTGGCTACACCTTC. Translation gives CASTPAGPTGYTF.

This clone was seen just once. The chain recombines TRBV11-2 with TRBJ2-7; maybe TRBD2 (6 bases). The CDR3 consists of 17 residues. Germline V gene data show CDR1 as SGHAT and CDR2 as FQNNGV. V lost 1 base and J lost 1, with 17 bases in between. The CDR3 DNA reads TGTGCCAGCAGCTTAGGGGGTTATGGCGGGGCGTCCTACGAGCAGTACTTC. It is translated as CASSLGGYGGASYEQYF.

The CDR3 nucleotides are TGTGCCAGTAGTTCGAGAGGCGAGCAGTACTTC. This translates into CASSSRGEQYF. The chain links TRBV19 to TRBJ2-7; D remains ambiguous. V was cut by 5 bases and J by 6 bases, with 8 bases left in between. Per the germline V gene, CDR1 is LNHDA and CDR2 is SQIVND (reference sequence). The CDR3 loop spans 11 amino acids.

The chain is built from TRBV2 and TRBJ1-1, with no clear D. V dropped 7 bases and J dropped 5 bases, with 11 bases sitting between them. Germline values: CDR1 SNHLY, CDR2 FYNNEI. CDR3 length equals 12 residues. The CDR3 is CASKPGRTEAFF. The CDR3 bases are TGTGCCAGCAAACCGGGGAGGACTGAAGCTTTCTTT.

The chain combines TRBV18 with TRBJ1-2, with a possible D match to TRBD1 (5 bases). The CDR3 spans 14 residues. V was cut by 5 bases and J by 0 bases, with 10 bases left in between. From germline, CDR1 is KGHSH and CDR2 LQKENI. The chain's CDR3 is CASSTDRANYGYTF. The CDR3 nucleotides read TGTGCCAGCTCAACAGACAGAGCTAACTATGGCTACACCTTC.

This clone has a handful of counts. The chain couples TRBV19 to TRBJ1-5; possible D gene TRBD1, 5 bases. Germline assignment: CDR1 LNHDA and CDR2 SQIVND (reference sequence). The V and J ends lost 8 bases and 1 base respectively, with 15 bases between them. The CDR3 has 15 residues. CDR3 nucleotides: TGTGCCAGTTCCTGGGGGAGGGCGAGCAATCAGCCCCAGCATTTT. The encoded protein is CASSWGRASNQPQHF.